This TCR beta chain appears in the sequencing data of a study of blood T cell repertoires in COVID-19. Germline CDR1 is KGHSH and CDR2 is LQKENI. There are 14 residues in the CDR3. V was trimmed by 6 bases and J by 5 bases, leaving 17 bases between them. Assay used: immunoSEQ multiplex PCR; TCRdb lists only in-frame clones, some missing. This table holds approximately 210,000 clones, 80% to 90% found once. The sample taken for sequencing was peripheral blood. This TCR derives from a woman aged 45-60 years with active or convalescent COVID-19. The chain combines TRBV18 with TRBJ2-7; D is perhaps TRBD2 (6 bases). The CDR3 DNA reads TGTGCCAGCTCTCTTGCCCCGGGGACTCACGAGCAGTACTTC. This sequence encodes CASSLAPGTHEQYF. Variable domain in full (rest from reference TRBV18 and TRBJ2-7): NAGVMQNPRHLVRRRGQEARLRCSPMKGHSHVYWYRQLPEEGLKFMVYLQKENIIDESGMPKERFSAEFPKEGPSILRIQQVVRGDSAAYFCASSLAPGTHEQYFGPGTRLTVT.